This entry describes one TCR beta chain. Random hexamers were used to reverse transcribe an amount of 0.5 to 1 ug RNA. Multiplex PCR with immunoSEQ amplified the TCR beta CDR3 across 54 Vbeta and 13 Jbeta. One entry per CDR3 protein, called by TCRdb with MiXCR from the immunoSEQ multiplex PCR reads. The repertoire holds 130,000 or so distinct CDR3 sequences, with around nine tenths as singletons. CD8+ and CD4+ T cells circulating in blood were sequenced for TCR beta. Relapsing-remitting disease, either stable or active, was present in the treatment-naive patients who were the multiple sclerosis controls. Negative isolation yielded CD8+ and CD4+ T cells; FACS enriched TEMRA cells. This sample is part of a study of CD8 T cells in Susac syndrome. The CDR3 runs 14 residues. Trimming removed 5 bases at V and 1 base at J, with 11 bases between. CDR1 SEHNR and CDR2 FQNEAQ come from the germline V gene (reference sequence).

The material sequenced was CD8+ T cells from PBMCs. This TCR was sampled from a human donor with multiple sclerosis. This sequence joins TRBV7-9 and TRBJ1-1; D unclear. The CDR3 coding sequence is TGTGCCAGCAGCCCTCCGGTAGGGAACACTGAAGCTTTCTTT. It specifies CASSPPVGNTEAFF.